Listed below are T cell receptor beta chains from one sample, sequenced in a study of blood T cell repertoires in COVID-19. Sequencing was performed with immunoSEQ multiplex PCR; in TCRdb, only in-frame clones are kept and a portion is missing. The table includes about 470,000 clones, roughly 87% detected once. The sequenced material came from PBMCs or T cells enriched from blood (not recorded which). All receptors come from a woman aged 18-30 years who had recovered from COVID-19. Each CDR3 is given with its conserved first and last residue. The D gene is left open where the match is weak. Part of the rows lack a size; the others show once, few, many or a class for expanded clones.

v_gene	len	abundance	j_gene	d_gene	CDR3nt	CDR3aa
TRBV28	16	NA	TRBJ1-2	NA	TGTGCCAGCAGCTCACAGGGTAGGGCTCTTAACTATGGCTACACCTTC	CASSSQGRALNYGYTF
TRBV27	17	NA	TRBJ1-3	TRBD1	TGTGCCAGCAGTTTAGGACAGGCCCAATACTCTGGAAACACCATATATTTT	CASSLGQAQYSGNTIYF
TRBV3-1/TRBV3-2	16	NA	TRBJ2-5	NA	TGTGCCAGCAGCCCCCTAGGAGGGGGCGGCCAAGAGACCCAGTACTTC	CASSPLGGGGQETQYF
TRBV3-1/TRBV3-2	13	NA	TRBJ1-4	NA	TGTGCCAGCAGCCAAATAAGGGGAGAAAAACTGTTTTTT	CASSQIRGEKLFF
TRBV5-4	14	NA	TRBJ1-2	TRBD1	TGTGCCAGCAGTTTCGGACAGGGTAACTATGGCTACACCTTC	CASSFGQGNYGYTF
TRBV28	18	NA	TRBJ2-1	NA	TGTGCCAGCAGCTTTCCCCGGGAAGCGCGGCGATCCGACAATGAGCAGTTCTTC	CASSFPREARRSDNEQFF
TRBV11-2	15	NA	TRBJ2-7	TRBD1	TGTGCCAGCAGCCCAGGACAGGTAAAGAACTACGAGCAGTACTTC	CASSPGQVKNYEQYF
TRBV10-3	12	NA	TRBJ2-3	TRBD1	TGTGCCATCGGACAGGGCATGGATACGCAGTATTTT	CAIGQGMDTQYF
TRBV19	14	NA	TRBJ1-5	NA	TGTGCCAGTAGTCCCCGGGAGGGGAATCAGCCCCAGCATTTT	CASSPREGNQPQHF
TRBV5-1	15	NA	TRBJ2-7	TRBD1	TGCGCCAGCAGCCCGGACAGGGGCCACCCCTACGAGCAGTACTTC	CASSPDRGHPYEQYF
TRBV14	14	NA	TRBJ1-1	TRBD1	TGTGCCAGCAGCCAAAAGGGGAGACCAGGGGGAGCTTTCTTT	CASSQKGRPGGAFF
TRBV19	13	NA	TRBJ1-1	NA	TGTGCCAGTAGTATGGGAGGGCCGACTGAAGCTTTCTTT	CASSMGGPTEAFF
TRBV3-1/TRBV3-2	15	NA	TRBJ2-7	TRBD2	TGTGCCAGCAGCCAAGATGCTAGCGGGGAAGACGAGCAGTACTTC	CASSQDASGEDEQYF
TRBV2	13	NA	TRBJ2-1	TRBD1	TGTGCCAGCAGTAAGAACAGGGGCGATGAGCAGTTCTTC	CASSKNRGDEQFF
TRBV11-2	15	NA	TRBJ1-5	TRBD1	TGTGCCAGCAGCTTGGGGGCGGCAGGGGGACAGCCCCAGCATTTT	CASSLGAAGGQPQHF
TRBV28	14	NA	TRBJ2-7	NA	TGTGCCAGCAGTTTGAGCCCCTCACTACGCGAGCAGTACTTC	CASSLSPSLREQYF
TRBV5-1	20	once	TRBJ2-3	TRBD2	TGCGCCAGCAGCCTAACCGGGACTAGCGGCCAGAGAGAGGGATCAGATACGCAGTATTTT	CASSLTGTSGQREGSDTQYF
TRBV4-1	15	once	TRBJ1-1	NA	TGCGCCAGCAGCCAAGAAAGACAGTTTGACAGGGAAGCTTTCTTT	CASSQERQFDREAFF
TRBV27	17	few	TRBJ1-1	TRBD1	TGTGCCAGCAGTTCGTCAAGGACAGGGGGACTGAACACTGAAGCTTTCTTT	CASSSSRTGGLNTEAFF
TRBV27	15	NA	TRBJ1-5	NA	TGTGCCAGCAGTTCTCAATCAGGGGCCAATCAGCCCCAGCATTTT	CASSSQSGANQPQHF
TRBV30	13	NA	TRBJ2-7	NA	TGTGCCTGGAGTGTAGCAGGGCTCGGTGAGCAGTACTTC	CAWSVAGLGEQYF
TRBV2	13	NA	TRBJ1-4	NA	TGTGCCAGCCTGACAGACCTTAATGAAAAACTGTTTTTT	CASLTDLNEKLFF
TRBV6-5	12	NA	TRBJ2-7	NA	TGTGCCAGCCGTTTCCGGGGAGGCGAGCAGTACTTC	CASRFRGGEQYF
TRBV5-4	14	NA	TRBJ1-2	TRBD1	TGTGCCAGCAGCCTCCCGCAGGGGGCATATGGCTACACCTTC	CASSLPQGAYGYTF
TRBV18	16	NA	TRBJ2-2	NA	TGTGCCAGCTCCCTCGGAGGCGGGGCGAACACCGGGGAGCTGTTTTTT	CASSLGGGANTGELFF
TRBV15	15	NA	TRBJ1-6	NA	TGTGCCACCAGCAGAGAGGGAATGGGAGGTTCACCCCTCCACTTT	CATSREGMGGSPLHF
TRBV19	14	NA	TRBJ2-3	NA	TGTGCCAGTACAACAGGGCCGGGTACAGATACGCAGTATTTT	CASTTGPGTDTQYF
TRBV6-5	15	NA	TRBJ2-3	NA	TGTGCCAGCAGCCGGCGAGGGGGGGTTGCAGATACGCAGTATTTT	CASSRRGGVADTQYF
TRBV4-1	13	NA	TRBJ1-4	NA	TGCGCCAGCAGCCAAGATGGCGGAGAAAAACTGTTTTTT	CASSQDGGEKLFF
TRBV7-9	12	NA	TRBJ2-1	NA	TGTGCCAGCAGCCCAGGGGATGGTGAGCAGTTCTTC	CASSPGDGEQFF
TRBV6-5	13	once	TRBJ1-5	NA	TGTGCCAGCAGTTCAACGCGGAATCAGCCCCAGCATTTT	CASSSTRNQPQHF
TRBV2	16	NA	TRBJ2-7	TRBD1	TGTGCCAGCAGTGCAACCGGGACAGGGCTGGGGGACGAGCAGTACTTC	CASSATGTGLGDEQYF
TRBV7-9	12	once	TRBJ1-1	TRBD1	TGTGCCAGCAGCTTCCAGGGGGCAGAGGCTTTCTTT	CASSFQGAEAFF
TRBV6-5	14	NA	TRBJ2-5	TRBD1	TGTGCCAGCAGTCCCTGGACAGGACAAGAGACCCAGTACTTC	CASSPWTGQETQYF
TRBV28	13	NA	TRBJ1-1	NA	TGTGCCATAAAGGGGTCCCGGAACACTGAAGCTTTCTTT	CAIKGSRNTEAFF
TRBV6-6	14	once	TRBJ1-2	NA	TGTGCCAGCAGTTACTCGGAGTCCTACTATGGCTACACCTTC	CASSYSESYYGYTF
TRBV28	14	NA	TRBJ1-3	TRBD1	TGTGCCAGCAGTTCGGACAGGGTTGGAAACACCATATATTTT	CASSSDRVGNTIYF
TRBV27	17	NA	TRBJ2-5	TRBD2	TGTGCCAGCATTAAAAGAGCGACTAGCGAAACCCAAGAGACCCAGTACTTC	CASIKRATSETQETQYF
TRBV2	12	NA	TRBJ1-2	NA	TGTGCCAGCCGTGACCAGGTTTATGGCTACACCTTC	CASRDQVYGYTF